This T cell receptor (beta chain) stems from a study of identical twins. This clonotype was observed a handful of times. TCRdb re-analysed the 5' RACE reads in MiXCR, keeping a single row per CDR3 protein. The table records under 350,000 distinct CDR3 sequences, roughly 9% of them present only once. The CDR3 sequence is 12 residues long. Looked up from germline, CDR1 is SEHNR and CDR2 is FQNEAQ (reference sequence). V gave up 5 bases and J gave up 5 bases, with 10 bases separating them. The sample was also linked to a second study, of yellow fever vaccine responses in identical twins.

The TCR was taken from a woman aged 18-35 years in good health. The sequenced material came from CD8+ T cells sorted from blood. The chain employs TRBV7-9 and TRBJ2-7; D is ambiguous. In nucleotides, the CDR3 is TGTGCCAGCAGCCAGATGGGGAACGAGCAGTACTTC. This translates into CASSQMGNEQYF.